The source of this T cell receptor (beta chain) is a study of blood T cell repertoires in COVID-19. Libraries were prepared by immunoSEQ multiplex PCR; TCRdb keeps only in-frame clonotypes and omits some of them. The sample lists some 13,000 clones, 80% to 95% occurring once. This sequence originates from a woman in her 70s with active COVID-19. The sample comprised peripheral blood.

For the CDR3, the DNA is TGTGCCTGGGGGGGGGCAGCCTATAATTCACCCCTCCACTTT. Amino acid sequence: CAWGGAAYNSPLHF. This chain uses TRBV30 with TRBJ1-6, with D possibly TRBD1 on 6 matching bases. The CDR3 loop spans 14 amino acids. Germline CDR1 and CDR2: GTSNPN and SVGIG (reference sequence). V shed 5 bases and J shed 2 bases, with 10 bases lying between them.